These 14 T cell receptor beta chains came from one sample sequenced in a study of tumor-infiltrating lymphocytes in primary liver carcinoma. Constant-region priming of around 490 ng total RNA yielded TCR beta cDNA. A slightly modified ARM-PCR protocol with three nested multiplex PCR rounds produced these TCR beta libraries. For around 9 cycles apiece, the opening two PCR rounds ran with TRBV1-TRBV30 forward primers and a C-beta reverse primer. TCRdb called the multiplex PCR reads again in MiXCR, with one record for every CDR3 protein. The sample shows 47,000 or so distinct CDR3 sequences, around three quarters of them seen only once. Taking about 18-31 mg of unsorted bulk tissue, the authors co-extracted RNA and DNA. Sequencing used liver tumor tissue from sampling region 3. As to subset: tumor region T3, left-lateral pole. The origin of the receptors is a man between 40 and 49 years old with primary liver carcinoma and hepatitis B virus infection.

This clonotype was counted between two and nine times. The junction departs from the called germline gene at one end, perhaps through a read error. The CDR3 reads CAIRREGSYEQYF. The CDR3, as DNA: TGTGCCATCCGGCGGGAGGGCTCCTATGAGCAGTACTTC. The rearrangement uses TRBV10-3 and TRBJ2-7, with TRBD2 matching 9 bases. The CDR3 consists of 13 residues. Germline assignment: CDR1 ENHRY and CDR2 SYGVKD.

Comments on this clonotype: Without the conserved terminal phenylalanine or tryptophan, this CDR3 likely stems from a read error. This chain connects TRBV29-1 to TRBJ2-3, with 10 bases fitting TRBD2. Germline V CDR1 and CDR2: SQVTM, ANQGSEA. The CDR3 sequence is 17 residues long. The CDR3 is CSVERGASGSRTDTQYL. As DNA, the CDR3 is TGCAGCGTTGAGAGAGGGGCTAGCGGGAGCCGCACAGATACACAGTATCTT.

On this clonotype: One end of the junction does not line up with germline, which may come from a read error. This chain uses TRBV11-2 with TRBJ2-1; possibly TRBD2 for D (6 bases). The CDR3 consists of 18 residues. Germline V gene lookup returns CDR1 SGHAT and CDR2 FQNNGV. CDR3 sequence: CASSFDPRRTGSYKEQSF. CDR3 nucleotide sequence: TGTGCCAGCAGCTTTGACCCTAGGAGGACCGGGAGTTACAAAGAACAGTCCTTC.

This clonotype was detected ten times or more. The chain employs TRBV6-1 and TRBJ2-7, with unresolved D. The CDR3 sequence is 12 residues long. CDR1 MNHNS and CDR2 SASEGT come from the germline V gene. V was clipped by 1 base and J by 2 bases, with 3 bases between them. CDR3 region: CASSEGPYEQYF. The CDR3 DNA reads as TGTGCCAGCAGTGAAGGACCCTACGAGCAGTACTTC.

Concerning this clonotype itself: An end of the junction differs from the germline gene, which may be a read error. This chain joins TRBV2 and TRBJ2-2; the D gene is possibly TRBD2 (6 bases). The CDR3 is 13 amino acids. The germline CDR1 and CDR2 sequences are SNHLY and FYNNEI. CDR3 sequence: CASSGQPTGGLFF. DNA for the CDR3: TGTGCCAGCAGTGGCCAACCCACCGGGGGGCTGTTTTTT.

In the case of this clonotype: The junction does not match germline at one end; this may be a read error. The chain recombines TRBV19 with TRBJ2-1, with D unclear. The CDR3 runs 15 residues. From germline, CDR1 is LNHDA and CDR2 SQIVND (reference sequence). The CDR3 nucleotides are TGTACCAGTAGTATAGGAGTGGATTTCTACAATGAGCAGTTCTTC. Protein: CTSSIGVDFYNEQFF.

This clonotype is large (0.1 to 1%) within its sample. V and J are TRBV11-3 and TRBJ1-1; 7 bases match TRBD1. CDR1 is SGHNT and CDR2 is YENEEA in the germline V gene. CDR3 length equals 13 residues. The junction had 1 base not matched to a gene; V was cut back by 1 base and J by 5 bases. CDR3 sequence: CASSLAGGTEAFF. The CDR3 DNA sequence: TGTGCCAGCAGCTTAGCAGGGGGGACTGAAGCTTTCTTT.

In the case of this clonotype: One end of the junction fails to match germline, which may point to a read error. The chain carries TRBV5-1 and TRBJ2-3; 7 bases are shared with TRBD2. The CDR3 covers 16 residues. In germline, CDR1 is SGHRS, CDR2 YFSETQ. The CDR3 here is CVSSPGLVDLGDTQYF. The DNA of the CDR3 is TGCGTCAGCAGCCCAGGACTAGTGGATTTGGGCGATACGCAGTATTTT.

This clonotype was seen once. The final CDR3 position lacks the conserved phenylalanine or tryptophan, pointing to a likely read error. The rearrangement links TRBV2 to TRBJ2-3; TRBD2 agrees at 14 bases. V lost 6 bases, J lost 1 base, and 6 bases stayed unmatched. Germline assignment: CDR1 SNHLY and CDR2 FYNNEI. This CDR3 is 17 amino acids long. Written as DNA, the CDR3 is TGTGCCAGCAGCGGGACTAGCGGGAGAGGGGGCACAGATACGCAGTATTTA. This codes for CASSGTSGRGGTDTQYL.

About this clonotype itself: At one boundary the junction diverges from the germline segment, which might be a read error. In DNA, the CDR3 is TGTGCCAGCAGCTTGGGGTCCTTAGCCTACGAGCAGTACTTC. It translates to CASSLGSLAYEQYF. The chain combines TRBV5-1 with TRBJ2-7; D unclear. Germline values: CDR1 SGHRS, CDR2 YFSETQ. The CDR3 runs 14 residues.

Note on this clonotype: A much larger clonotype is one base distant, so this may be a read error. V gene TRBV24-1 combines with J gene TRBJ2-2, with 11 bases identical to TRBD2. Unmatched junction bases numbered 12, after V lost 4 bases and J lost 9 bases. Germline V gene data show CDR1 as KGHDR and CDR2 as SFDVKD. This CDR3 comprises 17 residues. The CDR3 is CATSDRTSGSSSRELFF. CDR3 nucleotide sequence: TGTGCCACCAGTGACCGAACTAGCGGGAGTTCGAGCAGGGAGCTGTTTTTT.

This clonotype came up many times. The chain is built from TRBV7-9 and TRBJ2-1; D remains unclear. The V gene lost 6 bases and the J gene lost 5 bases, with 5 bases spanning the gap. CDR1 is SEHNR and CDR2 is FQNEAQ in the germline V gene (reference sequence). The CDR3 spans 11 residues. The CDR3, as DNA: TGTGCCAGCAGGCGCGACAATGAGCAGTTCTTC. Residues: CASRRDNEQFF. Complete variable domain (other parts from reference TRBV7-9 and TRBJ2-1): DTGVSQNPRHKITKRGQNVTFRCDPISEHNRLYWYRQTLGQGPEFLTYFQNEAQLEKSRLLSDRFSAERPKGSFSTLEIQRTEQGDSAMYLCASRRDNEQFFGPGTRLTVL.

About this clonotype: A clone one base away is much larger, so this may be a read error. The chain carries TRBV28 and TRBJ2-1; 12 bases are shared with TRBD1. The CDR3 runs to 16 residues. Germline V CDR1 and CDR2: MDHEN, SYDVKM. CDR3 in amino acids: CANSTPGQGASNEQFF. The CDR3 DNA reads as TGTGCCAACAGTACCCCGGGACAGGGGGCGAGTAATGAGCAGTTCTTC.

Points on this clonotype: A much larger clone sits a single nucleotide away, making a read error possible. The chain uses TRBV5-1 and TRBJ2-1; 7 nucleotides agree with TRBD2. This CDR3 has 17 residues. V lost 9 bases to trimming and J lost 8 bases; unmatched junction nucleotides: 23. Germline lookup yields CDR1 SGHRS and CDR2 YFSETQ. The CDR3 bases are TGCGCCAACAGGATGGGGTATTCTAGCGGAGGTCAGGATGAGCAGTTCTTC. Translated: CANRMGYSSGGQDEQFF.